One sample yielded the 30 T cell receptor beta chains listed below, sequenced in a study of T cell responses to AZD1222 COVID-19 vaccine (dated by TCRdb to the early 2020s). This specimen's time point label, interpreted: baseline before first vaccination. To prepare the library, the immunoSEQ multiplex PCR assay was applied. In TCRdb, the immuneACCESS table is reduced to in-frame sequences with V and J assigned. These tables do not hold every clone; where another copy was compared, an unresolved V gene accounts for under half, and the others remain unexplained. The sample profile shows 150,000 to 170,000 clones; less than 90% of them were found once. The leading ten clones occupy around 3% of the sample. This specimen consisted of peripheral blood, obtained on day 0 of AZD1222 vaccination. These receptor sequences come from an adult in good health.

The CDR3 protein is CASSSRQIRGELFF. CDR3 in DNA: TGTGCCAGCAGCTCCCGACAGATTAGAGGGGAGCTGTTTTTT. The genes are TRBV3-1 (or the pseudogene TRBV3-2) and TRBJ2-2, with D possibly matching TRBD1 (5 bases). This CDR3 comprises 14 residues. Germline assignment: CDR1 LGHDT and CDR2 YNNKEL (reference sequence). The germline V and J ends were trimmed by 5 bases and 8 bases, with 15 bases remaining between them.

V and J are TRBV6-6 and TRBJ2-5; D remains ambiguous. Trimming took 1 base from V and 1 from J, leaving 10 bases between them. This CDR3 spans 15 amino acids. Germline V CDR1 and CDR2: MNHNY, SVGAGI (reference sequence). The CDR3 loop reads CASSYFPHGQETQYF. CDR3 DNA: TGTGCCAGCAGTTACTTCCCCCACGGCCAAGAGACCCAGTACTTC.

The rearrangement uses TRBV19 and TRBJ1-1; D is possibly TRBD1 (6 bases). The CDR3 spans 15 residues. Trimming removed 3 bases at V and 5 bases at J, with 16 bases between. The V gene's germline CDR1 is LNHDA and CDR2 SQIVND (reference sequence). CDR3 region: CASSMEWGRRTEAFF. DNA of the CDR3: TGTGCCAGTAGTATGGAGTGGGGGCGGCGGACTGAAGCTTTCTTT.

This clone was seen just once. The rearrangement joins TRBV15 to TRBJ2-3; D not resolved. CDR1 and CDR2 (germline): LNHNV, YYDKDF (reference sequence). Deletions cut 1 base from V and 5 bases from J, with 4 bases between. This CDR3 has 12 amino acids. The DNA of the CDR3 is TGTGCCACCAGCAGAGTTCAAGATACGCAGTATTTT. It translates to CATSRVQDTQYF. The full variable domain, completed using reference TRBV15 and TRBJ2-3, is DAMVIQNPRYQVTQFGKPVTLSCSQTLNHNVMYWYQQKSSQAPKLLFHYYDKDFNNEADTPDNFQSRRPNTSFCFLDIRSPGLGDTAMYLCATSRVQDTQYFGPGTRLTVL.

The chain combines TRBV2 with TRBJ2-1; TRBD2 is a possible D gene (6 bases). The V gene lost 8 bases and the J gene lost 4 bases, with 15 bases spanning the gap. Germline values: CDR1 SNHLY, CDR2 FYNNEI. The CDR3 sequence is 14 residues long. The CDR3 spells CASSVVAGYNEQFF. The CDR3 DNA follows: TGTGCCAGCTCGGTGGTGGCGGGATACAATGAGCAGTTCTTC.

The CDR3: CASSSGTKAFF. CDR3 in DNA: TGTGCCAGCAGTTCTGGGACTAAGGCTTTCTTT. The V gene is TRBV25-1, the J gene TRBJ1-1; D perhaps matches TRBD1 (5 bases). From germline, CDR1 is MGHDK and CDR2 SYGVNS. Trimming took off 5 bases at V and 11 bases at J, with 12 bases between the two ends. CDR3 length: 11 amino acids.

The V call is TRBV5-8, the J call TRBJ2-7; 8 bases match TRBD1. Germline V lookup: CDR1 SGHTS, CDR2 YDEGEE. After removal of 4 bases from V and 5 bases from J, the junction contained 11 bases not matched to a gene. CDR3 size: 15 residues. CDR3 amino acids: CASSPQGARGNEQYF. The CDR3 DNA reads TGTGCCAGCAGCCCCCAGGGGGCGCGTGGCAACGAGCAGTACTTC.

This clone was seen just once. The chain employs TRBV6-5 and TRBJ2-7, with 9 bases lining up with TRBD2. Trimming took 7 bases from V and 6 from J; bases not matched to a gene: 13. Germline lookup yields CDR1 MNHEY and CDR2 SVGAGI. CDR3 length: 15 amino acids. The CDR3 coding sequence is TGTGCCAGCAATCCGAGCGGGGGGAAGGCTCGCGAGCAGTACTTC. Translated: CASNPSGGKAREQYF.

The V gene is TRBV7-9, the J gene TRBJ1-4; no firm D call. Germline assignment: CDR1 SEHNR and CDR2 FQNEAQ (reference sequence). CDR3 length: 14 amino acids. V was trimmed by 3 bases and J by 0 bases, leaving 5 bases between them. The CDR3 DNA sequence: TGTGCCAGCAGCTTTCGGTCAACTAATGAAAAACTGTTTTTT. It is translated as CASSFRSTNEKLFF.

V is TRBV19 and J is TRBJ1-2, with 9 bases fitting TRBD1. This CDR3 has 15 residues. The trim removed 6 bases at V and 4 bases at J, leaving 9 bases unmatched. Germline CDR1 LNHDA, CDR2 SQIVND (reference sequence). The CDR3 here is CASSLEGQGGYGYTF. Here the CDR3 DNA reads TGTGCCAGTAGCCTAGAGGGACAGGGAGGCTATGGCTACACCTTC.

The V gene is TRBV7-2, the J gene TRBJ1-2; D might be TRBD1 (6 bases). Trimming removed 5 bases from V and 6 bases from J, with 19 bases in between. The CDR3 spans 15 residues. Germline loops: CDR1 SGHTA, CDR2 FQGNSA. The chain's CDR3 is CASSLGGAKRNGYTF. The CDR3 nucleotides read TGTGCCAGCAGCCTAGGGGGGGCCAAGAGGAATGGCTACACCTTC.

This CDR3 reads CATAPIPLSYEQYF. CDR3 coding DNA: TGTGCCACCGCCCCGATACCACTCTCCTACGAGCAGTACTTC. The chain links TRBV5-8 to TRBJ2-7, with unresolved D. V was cut by 9 bases and J by 0 bases, with 16 bases left in between. CDR1 and CDR2 (germline): SGHTS, YDEGEE. The CDR3 is 14 amino acids.

This rearrangement joins TRBV7-9 to TRBJ2-7; tentatively, D is TRBD1 (6 bases). The V gene lost 5 bases and the J gene lost 3 bases, with 11 bases spanning the gap. The CDR3 is 13 residues long. Germline V gene sequence: CDR1 SEHNR, CDR2 FQNEAQ (reference sequence). The CDR3, as DNA: TGTGCCAGCAGCCGGGACAACCGCTACGAGCAGTACTTC. The encoded protein is CASSRDNRYEQYF.

This clone has more than one count but fewer than ten. The rearrangement joins TRBV6-5 to TRBJ1-4; D is unresolved. V lost 7 bases to trimming and J lost 0 bases, with 3 bases between them. This CDR3 is 12 amino acids long. Germline V gene sequence: CDR1 MNHEY, CDR2 SVGAGI. The CDR3 DNA follows: TGTGCCAGCAAGCCAACTAATGAAAAACTGTTTTTT. It codes for CASKPTNEKLFF.

The chain couples TRBV5-1 to TRBJ1-1; possible D gene TRBD1, 6 bases. CDR3 size: 16 residues. Germline-derived CDR1 and CDR2 are SGHRS and YFSETQ. Between the trimmed V and J ends, which lost 0 bases and 4 bases, there was a span of 16 bases. The CDR3 sequence: CASSLVGGAVSTEAFF. DNA of the CDR3: TGCGCCAGCAGCTTGGTTGGGGGGGCGGTTAGCACTGAAGCTTTCTTT.

J is TRBJ1-2 and V is TRBV4-1; no definite D call. Between the trimmed V and J ends, which lost 2 bases and 2 bases, there was a span of 6 bases. In germline, CDR1 is MGHRA, CDR2 YSYEKL. This CDR3 region has 13 residues. The CDR3 spells CASSQQQNYGYTF. CDR3 sequence (DNA): TGCGCCAGCAGCCAACAACAGAACTATGGCTACACCTTC.

The chain carries TRBV4-3 and TRBJ2-3, with D unclear. This CDR3 is built from 15 residues. Trimming stripped 0 bases from V and 4 bases from J, with 11 bases between. The germline V gene has CDR1 LGHNA and CDR2 YSLEER. The DNA of the CDR3 is TGCGCCAGCAGCCAAGATGGAGTGAGGTCAGATACGCAGTATTTT. This sequence encodes CASSQDGVRSDTQYF.

The rearrangement links TRBV15 to TRBJ1-4; a possible D gene is TRBD1 (5 bases). CDR1 is LNHNV and CDR2 is YYDKDF in the germline V gene (reference sequence). The CDR3 loop spans 15 amino acids. Trimming pared 0 bases from V and 7 bases from J, leaving 12 bases between. The CDR3 coding sequence is TGTGCCACCAGCAGAGATCTTCAGGGCGGTGAAAAACTGTTTTTT. Protein sequence: CATSRDLQGGEKLFF.

The chain joins TRBV19 to TRBJ2-7; 7 bases are a match to TRBD1. The length of the CDR3 is 13 residues. Germline CDR1 is LNHDA and CDR2 is SQIVND (reference sequence). V lost 6 bases to trimming and J lost 2 bases; unmatched junction nucleotides: 4. The CDR3 sequence: CASSRTGTYEQYF. The CDR3 DNA reads as TGTGCCAGTAGCCGGACAGGAACCTACGAGCAGTACTTC.

Only a few counts were recorded for this clone. The CDR3 reads CASSPPLGGNTEAFF. CDR3 coding DNA: TGTGCCAGCAGTCCCCCCTTGGGAGGGAACACTGAAGCTTTCTTT. The rearrangement links TRBV6-5 to TRBJ1-1, with D unclear. Germline lookup yields CDR1 MNHEY and CDR2 SVGAGI. V lost 5 bases and J 1 base, leaving 14 bases between the germline ends. This CDR3 contains 15 residues.

The V and J genes are TRBV2 and TRBJ1-4; 7 nucleotides agree with TRBD1. Germline V CDR1 and CDR2: SNHLY, FYNNEI. CDR3 length: 17 amino acids. Unmatched junction bases numbered 13, after V lost 7 bases and J lost 2 bases. The CDR3 spells CASKGQIGGGTNEKLFF. Here the CDR3 DNA reads TGTGCCAGCAAGGGACAGATCGGCGGAGGGACTAATGAAAAACTGTTTTTT. The entire variable domain, with the rest obtained from reference TRBV2 and TRBJ1-4, is as follows: EPEVTQTPSHQVTQMGQEVILRCVPISNHLYFYWYRQILGQKVEFLVSFYNNEISEKSEIFDDQFSVERPDGSNFTLKIRSTKLEDSAMYFCASKGQIGGGTNEKLFFGSGTQLSVL.

This clone was observed once. The chain employs TRBV21-1 and TRBJ2-3; the table's D gene call, TRBD1, was not cross checked with the DNA. TRBV21-1 is recorded as a pseudogene. The CDR3 consists of 20 residues. The CDR3, as DNA: TGTGCCAGCAGCAAAGATGGGGGCTCGAATACGGGCCCCTTGGTAGATACGCAGTATTTT. Protein sequence: CASSKDGGSNTGPLVDTQYF.

The J gene is TRBJ1-5, the V gene TRBV5-8; 7 nucleotides align to TRBD1. Germline V lookup: CDR1 SGHTS, CDR2 YDEGEE. The CDR3 covers 16 residues. V gave up 1 base and J gave up 6 bases; unmatched junction bases: 10. CDR3 amino acids: CASSLTLDRLGQPQHF. The CDR3 coding sequence is TGTGCCAGCAGCTTGACTTTGGACAGGCTGGGTCAGCCCCAGCATTTT.

The chain employs TRBV5-1 and TRBJ1-1, with 9 positions matching TRBD1. The V segment lost 2 bases and the J segment 6 bases; nucleotides outside the gene matches: 2. From germline, CDR1 is SGHRS and CDR2 YFSETQ. The CDR3 extends over 13 amino acids. The CDR3 loop is CASSFRQGAEAFF. In DNA form, the CDR3 reads TGCGCCAGCAGCTTTCGACAGGGGGCTGAAGCTTTCTTT.

CDR3 nucleotide sequence: TGTGCCAGCAGCGAGGGACAGACTAACTATGGCTACACCTTC. Translation: CASSEGQTNYGYTF. The rearrangement links TRBV7-9 to TRBJ1-2, with 7 bases identical to TRBD1. Germline lookup yields CDR1 SEHNR and CDR2 FQNEAQ (reference sequence). The J segment lost 0 bases and the V segment lost 5 bases, leaving 3 bases of the junction unmatched. The CDR3 sequence is 14 residues long.

The chain combines TRBV4-1 with TRBJ2-2, with D perhaps matching TRBD1 (6 bases). Trimming removed 4 bases at V and 4 bases at J, with 13 bases between. Germline lookup yields CDR1 MGHRA and CDR2 YSYEKL. CDR3 length: 15 residues. CDR3 protein: CASSRQTGGTGELFF. As DNA, the CDR3 is TGCGCCAGCAGCCGCCAGACAGGCGGCACCGGGGAGCTGTTTTTT.

The genes are TRBV7-9 and TRBJ1-2; D unclear. V lost 3 bases to trimming and J lost 6 bases, with 5 bases between them. From germline, CDR1 is SEHNR and CDR2 FQNEAQ (reference sequence). The CDR3 totals 11 residues. This CDR3 is CASSFTNGYTF. CDR3 coding DNA: TGTGCCAGCAGCTTTACTAATGGCTACACCTTC.

The J gene is TRBJ2-7, the V gene TRBV2; D unclear. Germline loops: CDR1 SNHLY, CDR2 FYNNEI. V lost 5 bases and J 6 bases, leaving 17 bases between the germline ends. CDR3 size: 14 residues. CDR3 loop: CASSLSRDASEQYF. The CDR3 DNA reads TGTGCCAGCAGTCTATCCCGTGACGCGTCCGAGCAGTACTTC. Drawing the rest from reference TRBV2 and TRBJ2-7, the complete variable domain is EPEVTQTPSHQVTQMGQEVILRCVPISNHLYFYWYRQILGQKVEFLVSFYNNEISEKSEIFDDQFSVERPDGSNFTLKIRSTKLEDSAMYFCASSLSRDASEQYFGPGTRLTVT.

For the CDR3, the DNA is TGTGCCAGCAGTTCTGGGCGATGGACTGGGGAGCTGTTTTTT. Translating it yields CASSSGRWTGELFF. The rearrangement joins TRBV27 to TRBJ2-2; D is possibly TRBD2 (5 bases). CDR3 size: 14 residues. Germline-derived CDR1 and CDR2 are MNHEY and SMNVEV (reference sequence). The germline V and J ends were trimmed by 4 bases and 8 bases, with 14 bases remaining between them.

V usage is TRBV5-6 and J usage is TRBJ1-1; tentatively, D is TRBD1 (5 bases). This CDR3 has 12 residues. CDR1 SGHDT and CDR2 YYEEEE come from the germline V gene. Deletions cut 3 bases from V and 11 bases from J, with 14 bases between. The CDR3, as DNA: TGTGCCAGCAGCTCTGCGGGGGTTAAGGCTTTCTTT. As protein: CASSSAGVKAFF.